The T cell receptor beta chain under discussion was sequenced for a study of blood T cells in healthy people across ages. The CDR3 contains 14 residues. V shed 6 bases and J shed 4 bases, with 15 bases lying between them. PCR was performed a second time for roughly 7 to 12 cycles using a sample-barcoded 5' primer and a J-beta primer mix. TCRdb independently ran MiXCR on the 5' RACE reads; one entry per CDR3 protein. The sample includes 700,000 to 900,000 distinct CDR3 sequences, 25% to 30% of them seen just once. This clonotype was seen more than once but under ten times. The sample also formed part of further work on T cells of mothers and their children. That investigation notes: Extracted RNA, in its entirety, went into cDNA synthesis at roughly 1.5 ug per 15 ul. Compared with unrelated pairs, related mother-child pairs had slightly higher, non-significant overlap.

The sequencing sample was made of blood. The receptor's source is a boy aged 10-17 years in good health. The V gene is TRBV12-3 or TRBV12-4, the J gene TRBJ1-2; tentatively, D is TRBD1 (5 bases). The CDR3 loop is CASSALLGGYGYTF. CDR3 nucleotide sequence: TGTGCCAGCAGCGCGCTTCTTGGGGGCTATGGCTACACCTTC.